Presented here are 26 T cell receptor beta chains from one specimen sequenced in a study of T cells after yellow fever vaccination. Each CDR3 protein gets one entry after TCRdb re-called the 5' RACE reads with MiXCR. The table has about 220,000 distinct CDR3 sequences, about 3% seen once. This specimen consisted of CD4+ T cells sorted from PBMCs, obtained 10 days after the yellow fever booster vaccination. All receptors derive from a man between 18 and 35 years old who received the YFV17D yellow fever vaccine.

This clonotype was counted at least ten times. The chain is built from TRBV2 and TRBJ1-5, with D uncertain. The ends were cut back, 8 bases at V and 4 bases at J, with 12 bases in the middle. This CDR3 region has 13 residues. Germline lookup yields CDR1 SNHLY and CDR2 FYNNEI. The chain's CDR3 is CASRPDGNQPQHF. The CDR3 DNA sequence: TGTGCCAGCCGCCCGGACGGTAATCAGCCCCAGCATTTT. Based on the CDR3 plus reference TRBV2 and TRBJ1-5, the full variable domain is EPEVTQTPSHQVTQMGQEVILRCVPISNHLYFYWYRQILGQKVEFLVSFYNNEISEKSEIFDDQFSVERPDGSNFTLKIRSTKLEDSAMYFCASRPDGNQPQHFGDGTRLSIL.

This clonotype was recorded many times. The genes are TRBV7-9 and TRBJ2-1; D is uncertain. V was cut by 3 bases and J by 7 bases, with 4 bases left in between. Germline V gene sequence: CDR1 SEHNR, CDR2 FQNEAQ (reference sequence). The CDR3 runs to 11 residues. CDR3 residues: CASSFVNEQFF. CDR3 DNA: TGTGCCAGCAGCTTTGTTAATGAGCAGTTCTTC.

This clonotype showed up many times. The V and J genes are TRBV4-2 and TRBJ1-3, with no clear D. This CDR3 is 16 amino acids long. The germline V gene has CDR1 LGHNA and CDR2 YNFKEQ. The V gene lost 7 bases and the J gene lost 0 bases, with 16 bases spanning the gap. The CDR3 region is CASTMRAGFSGNTIYF. CDR3 nucleotide sequence: TGTGCCAGCACCATGAGGGCCGGGTTCTCTGGAAACACCATATATTTT.

Ten or more counts support this clonotype. The chain has TRBV27 and TRBJ2-7; D might be TRBD2 (5 bases). Germline V lookup: CDR1 MNHEY, CDR2 SMNVEV (reference sequence). This CDR3 region has 15 residues. The V gene lost 5 bases and the J gene lost 0 bases, with 14 bases spanning the gap. Here the CDR3 reads CASSTLLGSSYEQYV. The CDR3 DNA reads as TGTGCCAGCAGTACCCTACTGGGGAGCTCCTACGAGCAGTACGTC.

This clonotype was observed many times. The DNA for the CDR3 is TGCAGCGTTGACCGCAGGGGTGTGTACAATGAGCAGTTCTTC. Amino acid sequence: CSVDRRGVYNEQFF. V usage is TRBV29-1 and J usage is TRBJ2-1; D perhaps matches TRBD1 (6 bases). V dropped 3 bases and J dropped 4 bases, with 13 bases sitting between them. Germline CDR1 and CDR2: SQVTM and ANQGSEA. The CDR3 totals 14 residues.

This clonotype was recorded at least ten times. The chain couples TRBV29-1 to TRBJ2-5; D ambiguous. The V and J ends lost 3 bases and 7 bases respectively, with 0 bases between them. Per the germline V gene, CDR1 is SQVTM and CDR2 is ANQGSEA. This CDR3 comprises 8 residues. CDR3: CSVETQYF. The CDR3 coding sequence is TGCAGCGTTGAGACCCAGTACTTC.

This clonotype was detected a few times. V and J are TRBV6-5 and TRBJ2-7, with D tentatively TRBD1 or TRBD2 (5 bases each). The CDR3 covers 15 residues. V was clipped by 6 bases and J by 0 bases, with 15 bases between them. Germline CDR1 and CDR2: MNHEY and SVGAGI. This CDR3 reads CASRDRDLSSYEQYF. The CDR3 DNA is TGTGCCAGCAGGGATCGGGACCTCAGCTCCTACGAGCAGTACTTC.

This clonotype occurred many times. The chain combines TRBV5-1 with TRBJ2-5, with D possibly called TRBD1 or TRBD2 (6 bases each). The length of the CDR3 is 17 residues. Per the germline V gene, CDR1 is SGHRS and CDR2 is YFSETQ. The V end was cut by 1 base, the J end by 0 bases, with 16 bases between. The CDR3 nucleotides read TGCGCCAGCAGCTTGAGGGGGGCAGATCTGTACCAAGAGACCCAGTACTTC. Protein product: CASSLRGADLYQETQYF.

A few counts support this clonotype. The chain couples TRBV5-1 to TRBJ2-3, with D possibly being TRBD2 (6 bases). The CDR3 runs to 17 residues. Trimming removed 0 bases from V and 4 bases from J, with 18 bases in between. Germline loops: CDR1 SGHRS, CDR2 YFSETQ. The CDR3 coding sequence is TGCGCCAGCAGCTTGGCCCGGGGGACGGAGGGCCCAGATACGCAGTATTTT. Translating it yields CASSLARGTEGPDTQYF. Together with reference TRBV5-1 and TRBJ2-3, the CDR3 gives the full variable domain: KAGVTQTPRYLIKTRGQQVTLSCSPISGHRSVSWYQQTPGQGLQFLFEYFSETQRNKGNFPGRFSGRQFSNSRSEMNVSTLELGDSALYLCASSLARGTEGPDTQYFGPGTRLTVL.

This clonotype was counted ten times or more. This chain links TRBV7-9 with TRBJ1-1, with TRBD1 as a possible D gene (6 bases). The V gene lost 3 bases and the J gene lost 4 bases, with 18 bases spanning the gap. Per germline, CDR1 SEHNR and CDR2 FQNEAQ (reference sequence). The CDR3 length is 16 residues. DNA for the CDR3: TGTGCCAGCAGCTTCGTGGGGTGGAAGGGGGGCACTGAAGCTTTCTTT. Translated: CASSFVGWKGGTEAFF.

The table lists this clonotype with a few counts. The CDR3: CASRQGGQTLGGYTF. The DNA of the CDR3 is TGTGCCAGCAGGCAAGGGGGCCAAACTCTAGGTGGCTACACCTTC. V and J are TRBV6-5 and TRBJ1-2, with 7 bases fitting TRBD1. Germline lookup yields CDR1 MNHEY and CDR2 SVGAGI. The CDR3 length is 15 residues. V lost 6 bases and J lost 7; bases outside the gene matches: 14.

This clonotype was seen repeatedly, ten times or more. DNA of the CDR3: TGTGCCAGCAGCTTAATATCGGGGACAGGGTATCAGCCCCAGCATTTT. It encodes CASSLISGTGYQPQHF. This chain connects TRBV7-2 to TRBJ1-5; 9 bases map to TRBD1. J gave up 5 bases and V 2 bases, and 7 bases lay outside the gene matches. Germline lookup yields CDR1 SGHTA and CDR2 FQGNSA. The CDR3 runs 16 residues.

The chain has TRBV6-2 or TRBV6-3 and TRBJ2-1; D gene uncertain. This CDR3 has 13 residues. In germline, CDR1 is MNHEY, CDR2 SVGEGT. V dropped 6 bases and J dropped 3 bases, with 9 bases sitting between them. The CDR3 sequence: CASREIDYNEQFF. DNA for the CDR3: TGTGCCAGCAGGGAAATAGACTACAATGAGCAGTTCTTC.

At least ten counts were recorded for this clonotype. The genes are TRBV7-8 and TRBJ2-3; D is perhaps TRBD1 or TRBD2 (5 bases each). Between the trimmed V and J ends, which lost 2 bases and 4 bases, there was a span of 16 bases. The CDR3 loop spans 16 amino acids. Germline CDR1 SGHVS, CDR2 FQNEAQ. CDR3 sequence: CASSLSRGSRADTQYF. The CDR3 coding sequence is TGTGCCAGCAGCTTATCGAGGGGCTCTAGGGCAGATACGCAGTATTTT. The entire variable domain, with the rest obtained from reference TRBV7-8 and TRBJ2-3, is as follows: GAGVSQSPRYKVAKRGQDVALRCDPISGHVSLFWYQQALGQGPEFLTYFQNEAQLDKSGLPSDRFFAERPEGSVSTLKIQRTQQEDSAVYLCASSLSRGSRADTQYFGPGTRLTVL.

The gene calls are TRBV12-3 or TRBV12-4 and TRBJ1-5; D not resolved. Trimming pared 6 bases from V and 4 bases from J, leaving 13 bases between. The CDR3 is 14 residues long. CDR3 sequence (DNA): TGTGCCAGCAGCCGGAATGGGGAGAATCAGCCCCAGCATTTT. It specifies CASSRNGENQPQHF.

This clonotype was seen many times. The chain couples TRBV20-1 to TRBJ2-4; 7 nucleotides match TRBD2. Germline V gene lookup returns CDR1 DFQATT and CDR2 SNEGSKA (reference sequence). CDR3 length: 12 amino acids. Trimming at V came to 4 bases and at J to 6 bases, leaving 3 bases not matched to a gene. The CDR3 spells CSAKASGNIQYF. The CDR3 DNA reads TGCAGTGCTAAGGCTAGCGGAAACATTCAGTACTTC.

There are many counts of this clonotype. V is TRBV7-2 and J is TRBJ2-1; no definite D call. This CDR3 comprises 14 residues. The V and J ends lost 5 bases and 2 bases respectively, with 10 bases between them. CDR1 and CDR2 (germline): SGHTA, FQGNSA. The CDR3 DNA reads as TGTGCCAGCAGCCCACTGGGCCCCTACAATGAGCAGTTCTTC. Protein product: CASSPLGPYNEQFF.

This clonotype was counted a few times. This sequence joins TRBV24-1 and TRBJ2-3; maybe TRBD2 (5 bases). Germline V gives CDR1 KGHDR, CDR2 SFDVKD. This CDR3 has 14 amino acids. Trimming stripped 0 bases from V and 5 bases from J, with 8 bases between. The CDR3 DNA reads as TGTGCCACCAGTGATTTGGAGGGCGGAGATACGCAGTATTTT. Translated: CATSDLEGGDTQYF.

This clonotype has just a few counts. The chain couples TRBV18 to TRBJ2-5, with 7 bases fitting TRBD1. The germline V gene has CDR1 KGHSH and CDR2 LQKENI. This CDR3 is built from 15 residues. Trimming at V came to 1 base and at J to 5 bases, leaving 7 bases not matched to a gene. The CDR3 nucleotides are TGTGCCAGCTCACCACGAACCGACAGGGAGGAGACCCAGTACTTC. Translating it yields CASSPRTDREETQYF.

Ten or more counts support this clonotype. This chain joins TRBV5-1 and TRBJ1-1; possible D gene TRBD1, 5 bases. V lost 7 bases to trimming and J lost 1 base, with 17 bases between them. The germline V gene encodes CDR1 SGHRS and CDR2 YFSETQ. The CDR3 spans 15 residues. The CDR3 is CASGRGEGANTEAFF. The CDR3 DNA reads as TGCGCCAGCGGTCGAGGGGAAGGTGCGAACACTGAAGCTTTCTTT.

This clonotype was found a few times. The chain links TRBV12-3 or TRBV12-4 to TRBJ2-1, with 8 bases fitting TRBD2. CDR3 size: 14 residues. The ends lost 3 bases at V and 7 bases at J; junction bases unmatched: 5. The CDR3 nucleotides read TGTGCCAGCAGTTTCTTGCGGGGGGAAAATGAGCAGTTCTTC. Its translation: CASSFLRGENEQFF.

This clonotype was found many times. V usage is TRBV2 and J usage is TRBJ2-3; 8 nucleotides agree with TRBD2. The CDR3 contains 15 residues. CDR1 SNHLY and CDR2 FYNNEI come from the germline V gene. V lost 6 bases and J lost 8; bases outside the gene matches: 13. CDR3 sequence (DNA): TGTGCCAGCAGCCGGGAGGGACCGCGCGTCGGTACGCAGTATTTT. This sequence encodes CASSREGPRVGTQYF.

The chain has TRBV6-5 and TRBJ2-3; D remains ambiguous. CDR1 is MNHEY, CDR2 SVGAGI, per germline. Trimming took off 0 bases at V and 2 bases at J, with 12 bases between the two ends. The CDR3 has 16 residues. CDR3 DNA: TGTGCCAGCAGTTACTCGCTCGTTGCGGCCACAGATACGCAGTATTTT. Translation gives CASSYSLVAATDTQYF.

This clonotype was counted many times. The chain has TRBV4-1 and TRBJ1-4, with D uncertain. With 1 base removed from V and 7 bases from J, the gap between germline ends came to 7 bases. The CDR3 covers 13 residues. Germline CDR1 MGHRA, CDR2 YSYEKL. The CDR3 coding sequence is TGCGCCAGCAGCCAAGTACAAGGTGAAAAACTGTTTTTT. This gives the protein CASSQVQGEKLFF.

This clonotype was counted at least ten times. The chain combines TRBV25-1 with TRBJ2-1, with 7 nucleotides matching TRBD1. Germline CDR1 is MGHDK and CDR2 is SYGVNS. V dropped 7 bases and J dropped 8; count of bases not matched to a gene: 8. The CDR3 contains 13 residues. CDR3 sequence (DNA): TGTGCCAGCAATCAGGGGGTGTTGGATGAGCAGTTCTTC. This codes for CASNQGVLDEQFF.

This clonotype occurred a few times. V gene TRBV11-3 combines with J gene TRBJ2-2, with 10 bases lining up with TRBD2. The CDR3 consists of 16 residues. Germline CDR1 and CDR2: SGHNT and YENEEA. V shed 5 bases and J 1 base; nucleotides not matched to a gene: 4. The CDR3 sequence: CASSPSGGRNTGELFF. Written as DNA, the CDR3 is TGTGCCAGCAGCCCTAGCGGGGGCCGGAACACCGGGGAGCTGTTTTTT.